These 20 T cell receptor beta chains originate from one sample sequenced in a study of T-cell reconstitution after alpha-beta-depleted transplantation in children. Construction of the TCRbeta library involved unique molecular identifiers. TCRdb processed the PCR reads anew with MiXCR; each CDR3 protein has one entry. The sample lists a few hundred thousand distinct CDR3 sequences; about a sixth were seen once. This material consisted of PBMCs from the stem cell graft donor, taken from the stem cell graft. The receptors here all came from a human donor who donated a stem cell graft to a child with acute lymphoblastic leukemia.

This clonotype turned up a few times. V gene TRBV7-9 combines with J gene TRBJ2-6; D may match TRBD1 or TRBD2 (5 bases each). Trimming removed 8 bases from V and 2 bases from J, with 19 bases in between. Germline loops: CDR1 SEHNR, CDR2 FQNEAQ (reference sequence). The CDR3 loop spans 17 amino acids. The CDR3 reads CASEPGRGAAGANVLTF. The CDR3 nucleotides are TGTGCCAGCGAGCCGGGACGGGGAGCTGCTGGGGCCAACGTCCTGACTTTC.

This clonotype was picked up a small number of times. CDR3 sequence: CSAWGGGRTNYEQYF. CDR3 DNA: TGCAGTGCTTGGGGGGGAGGGCGAACAAACTACGAGCAGTACTTC. The V call is TRBV20-1, the J call TRBJ2-7; 7 bases fit TRBD2. Germline trimming cut 5 bases from V and 3 bases from J; bases unmatched to any gene: 13. The CDR3 loop spans 15 amino acids. The germline gives CDR1 DFQATT, CDR2 SNEGSKA (reference sequence).

V is TRBV11-1 and J is TRBJ2-5; 9 nucleotides match TRBD1. Per the germline V gene, CDR1 is SGHAT and CDR2 is FQDESV (reference sequence). This CDR3 contains 16 residues. V lost 6 bases to trimming and J lost 1 base; unmatched junction nucleotides: 9. The DNA for the CDR3 is TGTGCCAGCAGATGGGGACAGGGTCTCGTCCAAGAGACCCAGTACTTC. This translates into CASRWGQGLVQETQYF.

The rearrangement joins TRBV20-1 to TRBJ2-7, with a weak D call TRBD2 (5 bases). This CDR3 region has 13 residues. The germline CDR1 and CDR2 sequences are DFQATT and SNEGSKA (reference sequence). Trimming pared 6 bases from V and 0 bases from J, leaving 12 bases between. The CDR3 DNA follows: TGCAGTGCCCTAGGAACTAGCTCCTACGAGCAGTACTTC. Residues: CSALGTSSYEQYF.

The rearrangement joins TRBV5-1 to TRBJ2-7; D unresolved. The ends were cut back, 5 bases at V and 4 bases at J, with 13 bases in the middle. The CDR3 runs 13 residues. CDR1 is SGHRS, CDR2 YFSETQ, per germline. The CDR3 DNA follows: TGCGCCAGCAGGGCGGATGATTTATACGAGCAGTACTTC. Translating gives CASRADDLYEQYF.

V gene TRBV7-9 combines with J gene TRBJ2-3, with D possibly TRBD1 on 8 matching bases. Germline-derived CDR1 and CDR2 are SEHNR and FQNEAQ (reference sequence). V lost 1 base and J lost 4, with 12 bases in between. The CDR3 has 15 residues. CDR3: CASSLGQGRADTQYF. The CDR3, as DNA: TGTGCCAGCAGCTTAGGACAGGGGAGGGCAGATACGCAGTATTTT.

This clonotype came up a few times. The chain has TRBV27 and TRBJ1-1, with D unclear. The ends were cut back, 6 bases at V and 1 base at J, with 9 bases in the middle. This CDR3 spans 13 amino acids. Looked up from germline, CDR1 is MNHEY and CDR2 is SMNVEV (reference sequence). The CDR3 region has the DNA TGTGCCAGCAGCTCCGCCAGGAACACTGAAGCTTTCTTT. It specifies CASSSARNTEAFF.

The V and J genes are TRBV14 and TRBJ2-7; tentatively, D is TRBD2 (5 bases). Germline V gene lookup returns CDR1 SGHDN and CDR2 FVKESK. Trimming left V 4 bases short and J 1 base short, with 17 bases between. This CDR3 has 16 residues. The CDR3 sequence is CASSPGPVEVSYEQYF. The CDR3 bases are TGTGCCAGCAGCCCCGGGCCCGTGGAGGTGTCCTACGAGCAGTACTTC.

This clonotype was observed a handful of times. The chain recombines TRBV18 with TRBJ2-1; 7 bases line up with TRBD1. The CDR3 extends over 13 amino acids. V dropped 6 bases and J dropped 5; count of bases not matched to a gene: 4. Germline CDR1 is KGHSH and CDR2 is LQKENI. CDR3 sequence (DNA): TGTGCCAGCTCCGGGACAGCCGACAATGAGCAGTTCTTC. It translates to CASSGTADNEQFF.

The rearrangement uses TRBV7-9 and TRBJ2-3; D might be TRBD1 (5 bases). Germline V gene lookup returns CDR1 SEHNR and CDR2 FQNEAQ (reference sequence). The CDR3 contains 16 residues. Trimming shortened V by 0 bases and J by 3 bases, and 13 bases separated the two germline ends. CDR3 DNA: TGTGCCAGCAGCTTAGCAAGGGGTTCGGAGACAGATACGCAGTATTTT. Translated: CASSLARGSETDTQYF.

V gene TRBV20-1 combines with J gene TRBJ2-1; 7 bases line up with TRBD2. CDR1 and CDR2 from the germline V gene are DFQATT and SNEGSKA (reference sequence). Germline trimming cut 5 bases from V and 8 bases from J; bases unmatched to any gene: 15. The CDR3 spans 15 residues. The CDR3 region has the DNA TGCAGTGCTTCACGCGGGGCGGGAGAGATGGATGAGCAGTTCTTC. Translation: CSASRGAGEMDEQFF.

This clonotype was seen a handful of times. The chain combines TRBV20-1 with TRBJ2-7; perhaps TRBD1 as D (6 bases). V was clipped by 1 base and J by 2 bases, with 15 bases between them. CDR3 size: 15 residues. Germline assignment: CDR1 DFQATT and CDR2 SNEGSKA (reference sequence). The CDR3 region has the DNA TGCAGTGCTAGAGTCAGGGGCCTAATCGCCTACGAGCAGTACTTC. Translating it yields CSARVRGLIAYEQYF.

The rearrangement joins TRBV5-1 to TRBJ1-2, with 7 nucleotides matching TRBD1. The CDR3 runs to 13 residues. Germline CDR1 and CDR2: SGHRS and YFSETQ. V dropped 4 bases and J dropped 6; count of bases not matched to a gene: 6. This CDR3 reads CASSPTGFHGYTF. CDR3 in DNA: TGCGCCAGCAGCCCGACAGGGTTTCATGGCTACACCTTC.

The chain uses TRBV7-3 and TRBJ2-1; D is unclear. This CDR3 region has 16 residues. Germline V CDR1 and CDR2: SGHTA, FQGTGA. V dropped 0 bases and J dropped 4 bases, with 13 bases sitting between them. In DNA form, the CDR3 reads TGTGCCAGCAGCTTAACTCGGGCAACTGGATACAATGAGCAGTTCTTC. This encodes CASSLTRATGYNEQFF.

The chain recombines TRBV5-4 with TRBJ2-3; 13 nucleotides align to TRBD2. The V gene's germline CDR1 is SGHNT and CDR2 YYREEE (reference sequence). This CDR3 region has 16 residues. The V segment lost 5 bases and the J segment 5 bases; nucleotides outside the gene matches: 8. CDR3 loop: CASSLLAGGPQDTQYF. The DNA of the CDR3 is TGTGCCAGCAGTTTACTAGCGGGAGGGCCTCAAGATACGCAGTATTTT.

V usage is TRBV30 and J usage is TRBJ2-7; TRBD2 agrees at 7 bases. V dropped 2 bases and J dropped 2; count of bases not matched to a gene: 9. The CDR3 totals 15 residues. Germline CDR1 GTSNPN, CDR2 SVGIG (reference sequence). The chain's CDR3 is CAWSSSAGVTYEQYF. The CDR3 DNA follows: TGTGCCTGGAGTTCCTCGGCGGGAGTAACCTACGAGCAGTACTTC.

This clonotype was found a few times. The rearrangement uses TRBV18 and TRBJ1-1; tentative D call: TRBD1 (5 bases). Trimming left V 3 bases short and J 2 bases short, with 13 bases between. The CDR3 is 15 residues long. CDR1 and CDR2 (germline): KGHSH, LQKENI. This chain's CDR3 is CASSPWTGPNTEAFF. The CDR3 coding sequence is TGTGCCAGCTCACCCTGGACGGGACCCAACACTGAAGCTTTCTTT.

The chain joins TRBV24-1 to TRBJ2-1; perhaps D is TRBD1 or TRBD2 (6 bases each). CDR3 length: 15 amino acids. Germline lookup yields CDR1 KGHDR and CDR2 SFDVKD. V was shortened by 2 bases and J by 7 bases, with 14 bases between the two germline ends. The CDR3 loop is CATSDSRQGRNEQFF. The CDR3 nucleotides are TGTGCCACCAGTGATTCGAGGCAGGGGAGGAATGAGCAGTTCTTC.

The chain employs TRBV6-1 and TRBJ1-1; the match to TRBD1 covers 7 bases. V lost 6 bases and J lost 7; bases outside the gene matches: 14. Germline V gives CDR1 MNHNS, CDR2 SASEGT. This CDR3 has 15 residues. The CDR3 sequence: CASSLDSVDRDEAFF. For the CDR3, the DNA is TGTGCCAGCAGCCTAGATTCAGTTGACAGGGATGAAGCTTTCTTT.

This clonotype was seen a few times. The rearrangement uses TRBV5-1 and TRBJ1-2, with TRBD1 matching 7 bases. The CDR3 loop spans 17 amino acids. Unmatched junction bases numbered 11, after V lost 0 bases and J lost 3 bases. Germline V gene data show CDR1 as SGHRS and CDR2 as YFSETQ. This CDR3 reads CASSLGAESGTDYGYTF. As DNA, the CDR3 is TGCGCCAGCAGCTTGGGCGCCGAGTCCGGGACAGACTATGGCTACACCTTC.